The 17 T cell receptor beta chains given below trace back to one sample, sequenced in a study of blood T cells in healthy people across ages. The authors ran a second PCR of about 6 to 11 cycles using a sample-barcoded 5' primer and a J-beta primer mix. TCRdb re-called the 5' RACE reads with MiXCR, one entry per CDR3 protein. Of hundreds of thousands of distinct CDR3 sequences detected, more than 50% appear once; the ten largest clones hold under 30%. The specimen was blood. These receptors were obtained from a man aged 35 to 55 in good health.

The chain carries TRBV13 and TRBJ1-2, with D unclear. Trimming removed 7 bases from V and 0 bases from J, with 12 bases in between. Germline lookup yields CDR1 PRHDT and CDR2 FYEKMQ (reference sequence). CDR3 length: 14 residues. CDR3 in amino acids: CASKEQTSNYGYTF. The CDR3 nucleotides are TGTGCCAGCAAGGAGCAGACCTCTAACTATGGCTACACCTTC.

The rearrangement joins TRBV20-1 to TRBJ1-6, with D tentatively TRBD1 (5 bases). The CDR3 is 16 amino acids. V lost 0 bases and J lost 5, with 14 bases in between. Germline V lookup: CDR1 DFQATT, CDR2 SNEGSKA (reference sequence). The CDR3 region has the DNA TGCAGTGCTAGAGATCGCAGGGAGTTAGATAATTCACCCCTCCACTTT. This translates into CSARDRRELDNSPLHF.

This clonotype showed up just a few times. This chain joins TRBV27 and TRBJ2-7; D is undetermined. CDR3 size: 15 residues. The germline CDR1 and CDR2 sequences are MNHEY and SMNVEV (reference sequence). V lost 3 bases and J 1 base, leaving 13 bases between the germline ends. CDR3 sequence (DNA): TGTGCCAGCAGTTTCGAGACGGGTGGTTCCTACGAGCAGTACTTC. It yields the protein CASSFETGGSYEQYF.

This clonotype came up a few times. The chain joins TRBV27 to TRBJ2-7; D assignment may be TRBD1 or TRBD2 (6 bases each). The V gene lost 6 bases and the J gene lost 2 bases, with 14 bases spanning the gap. CDR1 and CDR2 (germline): MNHEY, SMNVEV (reference sequence). The CDR3 has 14 residues. The CDR3 here is CASRKGGPPYEQYF. The CDR3 nucleotides read TGTGCCAGCAGAAAAGGGGGGCCTCCCTACGAGCAGTACTTC.

This clonotype was counted between two and nine times. V is TRBV10-3 and J is TRBJ2-3; D might be TRBD1 (5 bases). This CDR3 comprises 14 residues. Trimming pared 4 bases from V and 2 bases from J, leaving 10 bases between. Germline assignment: CDR1 ENHRY and CDR2 SYGVKD. CDR3 residues: CAISGYRPTDTQYF. In nucleotides, the CDR3 is TGTGCCATCAGTGGTTACAGGCCCACAGATACGCAGTATTTT.

The J gene is TRBJ2-5, the V gene TRBV2; tentatively, D is TRBD1 or TRBD2 (5 bases each). The germline V gene has CDR1 SNHLY and CDR2 FYNNEI. Between the trimmed V and J ends, which lost 7 bases and 11 bases, there was a span of 14 bases. CDR3 length: 11 residues. The CDR3 reads CASKRGDEQYF. CDR3 nucleotides: TGTGCCAGCAAGAGGGGCGATGAGCAGTACTTC.

The genes are TRBV28 and TRBJ2-5; 7 bases agree with TRBD1. The CDR3 runs to 15 residues. The germline gives CDR1 MDHEN, CDR2 SYDVKM. J was trimmed by 11 bases and V by 6 bases; bases with no gene match: 18. The CDR3 DNA follows: TGTGCCAGCAGCCCTCCGGGACAGAGCTACAATGAACAGTACTTC. This encodes CASSPPGQSYNEQYF.

The chain carries TRBV28 and TRBJ1-2; the D gene is possibly TRBD1 (5 bases). Germline CDR1 reads MDHEN; CDR2 reads SYDVKM. V was trimmed by 5 bases and J by 7 bases, leaving 11 bases between them. This CDR3 is 12 amino acids long. CDR3 residues: CASSARVSGYTF. CDR3 nucleotide sequence: TGTGCCAGCAGTGCCAGGGTTTCTGGCTACACCTTC.

This clonotype was observed a handful of times. The chain recombines TRBV6-2 or TRBV6-3 with TRBJ1-5; D not certain. Germline CDR1 and CDR2: MNHEY and SVGEGT. The length of the CDR3 is 12 residues. The V gene lost 4 bases and the J gene lost 4 bases, with 5 bases spanning the gap. The CDR3 DNA reads TGTGCCAGCAGTTTAACTAATCAGCCCCAGCATTTT. Protein: CASSLTNQPQHF.

This clonotype has only a few counts. The gene calls are TRBV27 and TRBJ2-7, with D unresolved. Germline lookup yields CDR1 MNHEY and CDR2 SMNVEV (reference sequence). Trimming removed 9 bases at V and 0 bases at J, with 12 bases between. CDR3 length equals 13 residues. Here the CDR3 reads CASRAELSYEQYF. The CDR3 nucleotides are TGTGCCAGTCGGGCGGAACTCTCCTACGAGCAGTACTTC.

The chain couples TRBV6-5 to TRBJ2-1; D is possibly TRBD1 (6 bases). CDR1 and CDR2 from the germline V gene are MNHEY and SVGAGI. The V and J ends lost 4 bases and 4 bases respectively, with 14 bases between them. The CDR3 spans 15 residues. The CDR3 nucleotides are TGTGCCAGCAGTTTTCAGGGGACGAAATACAATGAGCAGTTCTTC. Residues: CASSFQGTKYNEQFF.

V and J are TRBV29-1 and TRBJ2-6; D is unresolved. Germline CDR1 is SQVTM and CDR2 is ANQGSEA. V dropped 0 bases and J dropped 0 bases, with 3 bases sitting between them. The CDR3 is made up of 14 amino acids. CDR3 sequence reads: CSVEDVSGANVLTF. The CDR3 DNA sequence: TGCAGCGTTGAAGATGTCTCTGGGGCCAACGTCCTGACTTTC.

The V call is TRBV12-3 or TRBV12-4, the J call TRBJ2-4, with D tentatively TRBD1 (6 bases). The end of the DNA is better explained by TRBJ2-7, so the J call may be wrong. The CDR3 runs 15 residues. The DNA for the CDR3 is TGTGCCAGCAGTTTAGGACAGGTAAACCCATACGAGCAGTACTTC. Translated, it gives CASSLGQVNPYEQYF.

The genes are TRBV7-6 and TRBJ2-1, with 11 nucleotides matching TRBD2. V lost 0 bases and J lost 4; bases outside the gene matches: 5. Germline assignment: CDR1 SGHVS and CDR2 FNYEAQ. The CDR3 runs 17 residues. The CDR3 sequence: CASSLAAGLADYNEQFF. The DNA for the CDR3 is TGTGCCAGCAGCTTAGCGGCGGGACTAGCGGATTACAATGAGCAGTTCTTC. The complete variable domain, with remaining parts taken from reference TRBV7-6 and TRBJ2-1, reads GAGVSQSPRYKVTKRGQDVALRCDPISGHVSLYWYRQALGQGPEFLTYFNYEAQQDKSGLPNDRFSAERPEGSISTLTIQRTEQRDSAMYRCASSLAAGLADYNEQFFGPGTRLTVL.

The V call is TRBV6-2 or TRBV6-3, the J call TRBJ2-7; 11 positions agree with TRBD2. The J call may be incorrect, as the DNA end agrees better with TRBJ2-4. CDR1 is MNHEY and CDR2 is SVGEGT in the germline V gene. The CDR3 has 18 residues. The CDR3 DNA reads TGTGCCAGCAGCCCCGGGACTAGCGGACCGTTAGCCAAAAACATTCAGTACTTC. It specifies CASSPGTSGPLAKNIQYF.

This clonotype was seen a few times. The chain has TRBV13 and TRBJ2-3; TRBD2 agrees at 9 bases. Germline V gene lookup returns CDR1 PRHDT and CDR2 FYEKMQ (reference sequence). The length of the CDR3 is 16 residues. Trimming at V came to 1 base and at J to 2 bases, leaving 4 bases not matched to a gene. The CDR3 protein is CASSLVAGGNTDTQYF. The CDR3 DNA follows: TGTGCCAGCAGCTTAGTCGCGGGGGGGAACACAGATACGCAGTATTTT.

The chain joins TRBV20-1 to TRBJ2-5, with D uncertain. Germline V gene sequence: CDR1 DFQATT, CDR2 SNEGSKA (reference sequence). The CDR3 runs 11 residues. Between the trimmed V and J ends, which lost 6 bases and 2 bases, there was a span of 7 bases. In DNA, the CDR3 is TGCAGTGCGGAGAGACAAGAGACCCAGTACTTC. This sequence encodes CSAERQETQYF.